These T cell receptor beta chains were read from a single sample in a study of identifying expanded T cells in peripheral blood. Using immunoSEQ multiplex PCR, the repertoire was profiled, and TCRdb retains in-frame clones only, with some absent. The data contain some 77,000 clones, approximately 90% of them singletons. Input material: blood. The origin of the receptors is a person between 18 and 69 years old in good health. CDR3s include the opening cysteine and the closing phenylalanine or tryptophan. A D gene is named only where the DNA matches it firmly. A clone size is listed for some rows: how often the clone was seen (once, few, many), or a class if it is expanded.

DNA: TGTGCCAGCAGTCATTCAAGGGGGCGGGATGAAAAACTGTTTTTT
CDR3: CASSHSRGRDEKLFF
J: TRBJ1-4
size: NA
V: TRBV6-5
D: TRBD1

DNA: TGTGCCAGCAGCTTTCGGGGAAATCAGCCCCAGCATTTT
CDR3: CASSFRGNQPQHF
J: TRBJ1-5
size: few
V: TRBV7-9
D: NA

DNA: TGTGCCAGCAGCTTAGGCTGGGGGATGAAAAATGGCTACACCTTC
CDR3: CASSLGWGMKNGYTF
J: TRBJ1-2
size: NA
V: TRBV11-2
D: NA

DNA: TGTGCCAGCATACAGGGGGCAGGTGGAAACACCATATATTTT
CDR3: CASIQGAGGNTIYF
J: TRBJ1-3
size: NA
V: TRBV6-5
D: TRBD1

DNA: TGTGCCAGCAGTTCACGGACAGGGGGCAATCAGCCCCAGCATTTT
CDR3: CASSSRTGGNQPQHF
J: TRBJ1-5
size: NA
V: TRBV7-2
D: TRBD1

DNA: TGTGCCACTAGCTACTCTGGGGCCAACGTCCTGACTTTC
CDR3: CATSYSGANVLTF
J: TRBJ2-6
size: NA
V: TRBV7-2
D: NA

DNA: TGCGCCAGCAGCTTGGAGGGGTCCTACAATGAGCAGTTCTTC
CDR3: CASSLEGSYNEQFF
J: TRBJ2-1
size: few
V: TRBV5-1
D: NA

DNA: TGTGCCTGGAGTGGACTGGGGTCTGGAAACACCATATATTTT
CDR3: CAWSGLGSGNTIYF
J: TRBJ1-3
size: NA
V: TRBV30
D: NA

DNA: TGTGCCAGCTCCCCAGGCGGACTGGGCACAGATACGCAGTATTTT
CDR3: CASSPGGLGTDTQYF
J: TRBJ2-3
size: NA
V: TRBV18
D: NA

DNA: TGCGCCAGCAGCCAAGAGAACGGGGGCCCCAGCACAGATACGCAGTATTTT
CDR3: CASSQENGGPSTDTQYF
J: TRBJ2-3
size: NA
V: TRBV4-1
D: NA

DNA: TGTGCCAGCTCACCCCTCGGGCCTAGCTCTGGAAACACCATATATTTT
CDR3: CASSPLGPSSGNTIYF
J: TRBJ1-3
size: NA
V: TRBV18
D: NA

DNA: TGTGCCAGCAGCCGCGGTTACTACACCTTC
CDR3: CASSRGYYTF
J: TRBJ1-2
size: NA
V: TRBV9
D: NA

DNA: TGTGCCAGCAGCTTCCTCGACAGTAGGGAGCAGTACTTC
CDR3: CASSFLDSREQYF
J: TRBJ2-7
size: NA
V: TRBV6-6
D: NA

DNA: TGTGCCAGCACCGAAGTAGGGACAGGGGGCAACAATGAGCAGTTCTTC
CDR3: CASTEVGTGGNNEQFF
J: TRBJ2-1
size: NA
V: TRBV28
D: TRBD1

DNA: TGTGCCAGTAGTCCCCGACTGACGGCAGAGACCCAGTACTTC
CDR3: CASSPRLTAETQYF
J: TRBJ2-5
size: NA
V: TRBV19
D: NA

DNA: TGTGCCAGCAGTTTGACACAACGCGAGGAAAAACTGTTTTTT
CDR3: CASSLTQREEKLFF
J: TRBJ1-4
size: NA
V: TRBV28
D: NA

DNA: TGCGCCAGCAGCTTGAAAGGAGTCCAAGAGACCCAGTACTTC
CDR3: CASSLKGVQETQYF
J: TRBJ2-5
size: NA
V: TRBV5-1
D: NA

DNA: TGTGCCAGCAGCTTGGGAGGAGGTGGACAGGGGGCTTTCTTT
CDR3: CASSLGGGGQGAFF
J: TRBJ1-1
size: NA
V: TRBV5-6
D: TRBD1

DNA: TGTGCCAGCAGCCCACGACAGGGGGCGGGCGGGGAGCTGTTTTTT
CDR3: CASSPRQGAGGELFF
J: TRBJ2-2
size: NA
V: TRBV7-9
D: TRBD1

DNA: TGTGCCTGGAGTAACAGCGGGGGGTTTGCAGATACGCAGTATTTT
CDR3: CAWSNSGGFADTQYF
J: TRBJ2-3
size: NA
V: TRBV30
D: TRBD2

DNA: TGTGCCACCAGCAGAGATATAAGCGGGGGGCCTATAAACACAGATACGCAGTATTTT
CDR3: CATSRDISGGPINTDTQYF
J: TRBJ2-3
size: once
V: TRBV15
D: TRBD2

DNA: TGTGCCAGCAGCCGACGGACAGGCGGTTTGGAGACCCAGTACTTC
CDR3: CASSRRTGGLETQYF
J: TRBJ2-5
size: NA
V: TRBV14
D: TRBD1

DNA: TGTGCCAGCACCCCCGAGGTGGGGCGCACAGATACGCAGTATTTT
CDR3: CASTPEVGRTDTQYF
J: TRBJ2-3
size: NA
V: TRBV7-2
D: NA

DNA: TGTGCCATCGGGGGGGCTGTATCCTACGAGCAGTACTTC
CDR3: CAIGGAVSYEQYF
J: TRBJ2-7
size: NA
V: TRBV10-3
D: NA

DNA: TGCGCCAGCAGCCAAGGCTGGGGGGTCACCGGGGAGCTGTTTTTT
CDR3: CASSQGWGVTGELFF
J: TRBJ2-2
size: NA
V: TRBV4-3
D: NA

DNA: TGTGCCAGCAGTTACTCGGGACAGGAAGATCAGCCCCAGCATTTT
CDR3: CASSYSGQEDQPQHF
J: TRBJ1-5
size: NA
V: TRBV6-5
D: TRBD1

DNA: TGTGCCAGCAGCTTGACGGGCGCGGGGGCAACAGAGACCCAGTACTTC
CDR3: CASSLTGAGATETQYF
J: TRBJ2-5
size: NA
V: TRBV5-8
D: NA

DNA: TGCGCCAGCAGCCAAGATCGTGTGAGATGGGGCACTGAAGCTTTCTTT
CDR3: CASSQDRVRWGTEAFF
J: TRBJ1-1
size: NA
V: TRBV4-3
D: NA

DNA: TGCGCCAGCAGCCAAGGGGCGACGGCGGTATATGGCTACACCTTC
CDR3: CASSQGATAVYGYTF
J: TRBJ1-2
size: NA
V: TRBV4-3
D: NA

DNA: TGTGCCACCAGCAGAGATTTTGGGGCCCGGGGTGAGACCCAGTACTTC
CDR3: CATSRDFGARGETQYF
J: TRBJ2-5
size: NA
V: TRBV15
D: NA

DNA: TGTGCCAGCAGTGTGGATGCGGGGGGGCCCAATGAGCAGTTCTTC
CDR3: CASSVDAGGPNEQFF
J: TRBJ2-1
size: NA
V: TRBV2
D: TRBD2

DNA: TGTGCCAATCTGTCAGCTTTCTTT
CDR3: CANLSAFF
J: TRBJ1-1
size: NA
V: TRBV14
D: NA

DNA: TGTGCCAGCAGCTTAGGATCTAGCGGGGGAAATACGCAGTATTTT
CDR3: CASSLGSSGGNTQYF
J: TRBJ2-3
size: NA
V: TRBV7-9
D: TRBD2